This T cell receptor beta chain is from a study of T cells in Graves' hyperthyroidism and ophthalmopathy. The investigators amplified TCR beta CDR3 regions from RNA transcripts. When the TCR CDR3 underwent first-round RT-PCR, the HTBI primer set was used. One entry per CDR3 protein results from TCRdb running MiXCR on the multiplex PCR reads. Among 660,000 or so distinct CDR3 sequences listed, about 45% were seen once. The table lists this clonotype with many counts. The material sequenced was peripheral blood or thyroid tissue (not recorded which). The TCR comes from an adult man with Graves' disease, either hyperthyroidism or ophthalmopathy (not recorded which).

The CDR3 here is CSAAKDSQETQYF. The CDR3 DNA is TGCAGTGCTGCAAAGGACAGCCAAGAGACCCAGTACTTC. This rearrangement joins TRBV20-1 to TRBJ2-5; TRBD1 is a possible D gene (6 bases). V lost 5 bases and J lost 1, with 11 bases in between. Germline V gene lookup returns CDR1 DFQATT and CDR2 SNEGSKA (reference sequence). The CDR3 runs to 13 residues.